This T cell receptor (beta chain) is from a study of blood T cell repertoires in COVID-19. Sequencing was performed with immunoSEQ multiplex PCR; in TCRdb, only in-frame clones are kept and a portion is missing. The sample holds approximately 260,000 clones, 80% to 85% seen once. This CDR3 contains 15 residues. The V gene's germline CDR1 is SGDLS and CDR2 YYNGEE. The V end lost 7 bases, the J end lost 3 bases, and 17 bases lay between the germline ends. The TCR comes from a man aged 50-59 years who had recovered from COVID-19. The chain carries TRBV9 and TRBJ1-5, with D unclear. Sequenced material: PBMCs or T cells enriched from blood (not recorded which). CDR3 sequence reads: CASGSGSGLNQPQHF. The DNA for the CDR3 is TGTGCCAGCGGATCCGGGAGTGGCCTCAATCAGCCCCAGCATTTT.